This T cell receptor (beta chain) was obtained from a study of shared clonotypes between healthy human individuals. General study points: Clonotype sharing across four donors was observed for around 5% of naive CD4 clonotypes.

Repertoires were generated with immunoSEQ multiplex PCR, while TCRdb's copy carries only in-frame clones and drops some. The table has roughly 1,800,000 clones, over 85% seen once. In regard to this clone: The antigen remains undetermined.

Naive CD8 cells lacked CD45RO, underwent positive selection for CCR7 and left out terminally differentiated effector memory CD45RA+ cells. The sequenced sample was naive CD8+ T cells sorted from blood. The clonotype was recovered from a man aged 18-30 years in good health.

CDR3 loop: CAWSSSSHSNQPQHF. The CDR3 nucleotides read TGTGCCTGGAGTAGTAGTAGTCATAGCAATCAGCCCCAGCATTTT. The chain combines TRBV30 with TRBJ1-5; D gene uncertain. Germline-derived CDR1 and CDR2 are GTSNPN and SVGIG (reference sequence). V was pared by 2 bases and J by 0 bases, with 11 bases between. The CDR3 runs 15 residues.